The next 7 T cell receptor beta chains were all read from a single sample in a study of cytomegalovirus exposure and HLA in healthy donors. 60 Vbeta and 13 Jbeta primers were used in PCR. Assay: immunoSEQ multiplex PCR; the TCRdb copy retains only in-frame clones and omits some. The data hold about 160,000 clones, with about 88% observed a single time. Sequencing used PBMCs. These receptors came from a woman aged 18-29 years in good health and CMV-seronegative.

Notes on this clone: At one end the junction does not follow the germline gene, possibly because of a read error. The CDR3 sequence is CASGDINF. The CDR3 bases are TGTGCCAGCGGGGACATCAACTTC. The V gene is TRBV28, the J gene TRBJ2-7; a weak D match, TRBD1 (6 bases). The CDR3 spans 8 residues. Germline V gives CDR1 MDHEN, CDR2 SYDVKM.

V and J are TRBV27 and TRBJ1-1, with 7 bases that match TRBD1. This CDR3 is 15 amino acids long. V shed 10 bases and J 7 bases; nucleotides not matched to a gene: 18. Germline lookup yields CDR1 MNHEY and CDR2 SMNVEV (reference sequence). The CDR3 reads CATSIVGQGGDEAFF. The CDR3 DNA reads TGTGCCACATCCATCGTTGGGCAGGGGGGTGATGAAGCTTTCTTT.

This chain joins TRBV20-1 and TRBJ1-1; D remains ambiguous. The ends were cut back, 7 bases at V and 1 base at J, with 7 bases in the middle. The CDR3 is made up of 11 amino acids. Germline values: CDR1 DFQATT, CDR2 SNEGSKA (reference sequence). CDR3 coding DNA: TGCAGTGTCTCAGAGAACACTGAAGCTTTCTTT. Its translation: CSVSENTEAFF.

The chain recombines TRBV30 with TRBJ1-5, with 8 bases matching TRBD1. CDR1 and CDR2 (germline): GTSNPN, SVGIG (reference sequence). The CDR3 extends over 13 amino acids. Trimming cost V 5 bases and J 6 bases; bases outside gene matches: 6. CDR3 DNA: TGTGCCTGGGCAGGGGGCGTAGGTCAGCCCCAGCATTTT. This translates into CAWAGGVGQPQHF.

CDR3 bases: TGTGCCAGCAGCGTAATTCCCGCCGGTAACTCTGGAAACACCATATATTTT. It specifies CASSVIPAGNSGNTIYF. V gene TRBV9 combines with J gene TRBJ1-3; no definite D call. V lost 1 base and J 0 bases, leaving 14 bases between the germline ends. The CDR3 consists of 17 residues. Germline V gene sequence: CDR1 SGDLS, CDR2 YYNGEE.

The V call is TRBV28, the J call TRBJ2-2; tentatively, D is TRBD2 (5 bases). The CDR3 is made up of 14 amino acids. V lost 10 bases, J lost 5 bases, and 17 bases lay in between. The germline CDR1 and CDR2 sequences are MDHEN and SYDVKM. This chain's CDR3 is CATVSEGWTGELFF. The CDR3 DNA reads TGTGCCACCGTGAGCGAGGGTTGGACCGGGGAGCTGTTTTTT.

This chain connects TRBV5-4 to TRBJ2-3; 15 nucleotides line up with TRBD2. Germline CDR1 SGHNT, CDR2 YYREEE (reference sequence). V lost 3 bases and J lost 5; bases outside the gene matches: 1. The CDR3 contains 15 residues. The CDR3 region is CASSSGLAGGDTQYF. CDR3 in DNA: TGTGCCAGCAGCTCGGGACTAGCGGGAGGAGATACGCAGTATTTT.